This T cell receptor (beta chain) was sequenced during a study of cytomegalovirus exposure and HLA in healthy donors. General study points: Associated with HLA alleles at 0.05 false discovery rate in a later analysis were 16,951 TCR beta sequences.

This PCR relied on a set of 60 Vbeta primers and 13 Jbeta primers. Assay: immunoSEQ multiplex PCR; the TCRdb copy retains only in-frame clones and omits some. The repertoire includes roughly 140,000 clones, approximately 79% of them detected once, and about 1.2% sits in the top ten. Notes on this clone: What it binds is not known.

The germline CDR1 and CDR2 sequences are SGHRS and YFSETQ. This CDR3 spans 15 amino acids. V shed 0 bases and J shed 3 bases, with 9 bases lying between them. The rearrangement links TRBV5-1 to TRBJ2-2; D is possibly TRBD2 (6 bases). The sequence derives from a female donor in good health and CMV-seronegative. The specimen was PBMCs. CDR3 sequence (DNA): TGCGCCAGCAGCTTGGTAGGGACTGACACCGGGGAGCTGTTTTTT. It codes for CASSLVGTDTGELFF.